These 18 T cell receptor beta chains originate from one sample sequenced in a study of shared clonotypes between healthy human individuals. TCRdb's table, derived via immunoSEQ multiplex PCR, lists solely in-frame clones and lacks some. The table lists 2 million to 2.5 million clones, approximately 90% of them singletons. Sequencing input: naive CD4+ T cells from PBMCs. As to subset: CD45RA+ positively selected. The receptors shown here come from a man younger than 35 in good health. Some clones in this sample may be carry-over from other donors' samples.

The chain is built from TRBV7-2 and TRBJ2-7, with TRBD1 identical over 9 bases. This CDR3 has 14 amino acids. Germline CDR1 SGHTA, CDR2 FQGNSA. V shed 3 bases and J 4 bases; nucleotides not matched to a gene: 4. CDR3 residues: CASSFMDRGYEQYF. CDR3 sequence (DNA): TGTGCCAGCAGCTTTATGGACAGGGGTTACGAGCAGTACTTC. Full variable domain (missing parts from reference TRBV7-2 and TRBJ2-7): GAGVSQSPSNKVTEKGKDVELRCDPISGHTALYWYRQSLGQGLEFLIYFQGNSAPDKSGLPSDRFSAERTGGSVSTLTIQRTQQEDSAVYLCASSFMDRGYEQYFGPGTRLTVT.

The V gene is TRBV7-2, the J gene TRBJ2-1, with D maybe TRBD1 (5 bases). V shed 2 bases and J shed 2 bases, with 10 bases lying between them. This CDR3 has 15 amino acids. CDR1 and CDR2 from the germline V gene are SGHTA and FQGNSA. CDR3 nucleotide sequence: TGTGCCAGCAGCTTAAGGGGTGTACCCTACAATGAGCAGTTCTTC. This codes for CASSLRGVPYNEQFF.

The rearrangement joins TRBV28 to TRBJ1-5; D is perhaps TRBD1 (6 bases). Germline V gene data show CDR1 as MDHEN and CDR2 as SYDVKM. V was clipped by 7 bases and J by 0 bases, with 22 bases between them. The CDR3 totals 18 residues. The CDR3 loop is CASIRGGTKGNSNQPQHF. Here the CDR3 DNA reads TGTGCCAGCATCCGGGGGGGGACAAAAGGCAATAGCAATCAGCCCCAGCATTTT. Together with reference TRBV28 and TRBJ1-5, the CDR3 gives the full variable domain: DVKVTQSSRYLVKRTGEKVFLECVQDMDHENMFWYRQDPGLGLRLIYFSYDVKMKEKGDIPEGYSVSREKKERFSLILESASTNQTSMYLCASIRGGTKGNSNQPQHFGDGTRLSIL.

This clone was seen just once. The V gene is TRBV25-1, the J gene TRBJ2-5; tentative D call: TRBD1 (5 bases). Trimming pared 4 bases from V and 5 bases from J, leaving 14 bases between. This CDR3 has 14 residues. Looked up from germline, CDR1 is MGHDK and CDR2 is SYGVNS. CDR3 DNA: TGTGCCAGCAGTGCTCTCAGGGAAGGGGAGACCCAGTACTTC. It specifies CASSALREGETQYF.

V is TRBV6-1 and J is TRBJ1-4, with D unclear. This CDR3 has 15 amino acids. The V end was cut by 1 base, the J end by 4 bases, with 10 bases between. Germline CDR1 reads MNHNS; CDR2 reads SASEGT. The DNA of the CDR3 is TGTGCCAGCAGTGAAGGGAAGGGCTATAATGAAAAACTGTTTTTT. This translates into CASSEGKGYNEKLFF.

On this clone: A much larger clone is a single base away; this may be a read error. The sample holds other DNA sequences that translate to the same CDR3. The chain combines TRBV2 with TRBJ2-3; D gene unclear. The CDR3 is made up of 12 amino acids. CDR1 and CDR2 from the germline V gene are SNHLY and FYNNEI. Trimming pared 3 bases from V and 4 bases from J, leaving 5 bases between. The CDR3 DNA follows: TGTGCCAGCAGTGACCGGGCAGATACGCAGTATTTT. It yields the protein CASSDRADTQYF. The variable domain in full, completed from reference TRBV2 and TRBJ2-3, reads EPEVTQTPSHQVTQMGQEVILRCVPISNHLYFYWYRQILGQKVEFLVSFYNNEISEKSEIFDDQFSVERPDGSNFTLKIRSTKLEDSAMYFCASSDRADTQYFGPGTRLTVL.

The rearrangement links TRBV5-1 to TRBJ2-4, with unresolved D. Germline CDR1 is SGHRS and CDR2 is YFSETQ. The germline V and J ends were trimmed by 0 bases and 5 bases, with 9 bases remaining between them. The CDR3 is made up of 14 amino acids. CDR3 coding DNA: TGCGCCAGCAGCTTGGGGCGGTACCAAAACATTCAGTACTTC. It is translated as CASSLGRYQNIQYF.

The V gene is TRBV6-1, the J gene TRBJ2-7; D is possibly TRBD2 (6 bases). Trimming took 7 bases from V and 7 from J, leaving 23 bases between them. The CDR3 contains 15 residues. Germline V lookup: CDR1 MNHNS, CDR2 SASEGT. The CDR3 DNA is TGTGCCAGCACCGACCGGGACTCGGGGCTCTTTGAGCAGTACTTC. This sequence encodes CASTDRDSGLFEQYF.

The CDR3 loop is CASSLVVSYDNEQFF. In nucleotides, the CDR3 is TGTGCCAGCAGCTTAGTAGTTAGTTATGACAATGAGCAGTTCTTC. J is TRBJ2-1 and V is TRBV7-2; D remains ambiguous. V lost 1 base, J lost 5 bases, and 12 bases lay in between. CDR3 length: 15 amino acids. Germline CDR1 is SGHTA and CDR2 is FQGNSA.

J is TRBJ1-5 and V is TRBV6-1; D gene unclear. The V end was cut by 2 bases, the J end by 7 bases, with 12 bases between. The CDR3 consists of 14 residues. Germline values: CDR1 MNHNS, CDR2 SASEGT. The CDR3: CASSESNSWQPQHF. As DNA, the CDR3 is TGTGCCAGCAGTGAATCGAACAGTTGGCAGCCCCAGCATTTT.

This clone came up once. The chain has TRBV9 and TRBJ2-1; 8 bases are a match to TRBD1. The CDR3 contains 12 residues. The V segment lost 4 bases and the J segment 12 bases; nucleotides outside the gene matches: 6. CDR1 is SGDLS and CDR2 is YYNGEE in the germline V gene. The CDR3 region has the DNA TGTGCCAGCAGCCGGACAGGGAGTGGGCAGTTCTTC. This encodes CASSRTGSGQFF.

The rearrangement uses TRBV7-9 and TRBJ2-5; D tentatively fits TRBD1 or TRBD2 (5 bases each). V lost 5 bases to trimming and J lost 5 bases, with 18 bases between them. The CDR3 loop spans 15 amino acids. Per the germline V gene, CDR1 is SEHNR and CDR2 is FQNEAQ (reference sequence). This chain's CDR3 is CASSQHRDRPETQYF. The CDR3 DNA reads TGTGCCAGCAGCCAACACCGGGACCGACCTGAGACCCAGTACTTC.

V is TRBV30 and J is TRBJ1-2; 8 bases agree with TRBD1. CDR1 GTSNPN and CDR2 SVGIG come from the germline V gene (reference sequence). The V segment lost 0 bases and the J segment 7 bases; nucleotides outside the gene matches: 13. The CDR3 spans 16 residues. The CDR3 DNA follows: TGTGCCTGGAGTGTAGGGTGGGGCAGGGGGCCGTCTGGCTACACCTTC. This encodes CAWSVGWGRGPSGYTF.

The gene calls are TRBV10-1 and TRBJ2-3, with D possibly matching TRBD1 (6 bases). CDR1 is WNHNN and CDR2 is SYGVQD in the germline V gene (reference sequence). CDR3 length: 16 amino acids. Trimming took 6 bases from V and 6 from J, leaving 22 bases between them. CDR3 residues: CASRRGGRGSSDTQYF. The CDR3 DNA follows: TGCGCCAGCAGGAGGGGTGGCAGGGGAAGTTCGGATACGCAGTATTTT.

The chain couples TRBV5-1 to TRBJ1-3; tentatively, D is TRBD1 (5 bases). Between the trimmed V and J ends, which lost 0 bases and 0 bases, there was a span of 10 bases. CDR1 and CDR2 from the germline V gene are SGHRS and YFSETQ. The CDR3 length is 16 residues. The CDR3, as DNA: TGCGCCAGCAGCTTGGAGGGGACCCTCTCTGGAAACACCATATATTTT. This translates into CASSLEGTLSGNTIYF. The full variable domain, rest sourced from reference TRBV5-1 and TRBJ1-3, is KAGVTQTPRYLIKTRGQQVTLSCSPISGHRSVSWYQQTPGQGLQFLFEYFSETQRNKGNFPGRFSGRQFSNSRSEMNVSTLELGDSALYLCASSLEGTLSGNTIYFGEGSWLTVV.

The CDR3: CASSERGAGRAEAFF. The DNA for the CDR3 is TGTGCCAGCAGTGAAAGGGGCGCCGGGCGCGCTGAAGCTTTCTTT. The V call is TRBV25-1, the J call TRBJ1-1; perhaps TRBD1 as D (5 bases). The CDR3 spans 15 residues. Germline CDR1 MGHDK, CDR2 SYGVNS. V was shortened by 2 bases and J by 6 bases, with 16 bases between the two germline ends.

The chain links TRBV7-9 to TRBJ2-5; D tentatively reads TRBD1 or TRBD2 (8 bases each). Trimming removed 2 bases at V and 9 bases at J, with 22 bases between. Germline V gene lookup returns CDR1 SEHNR and CDR2 FQNEAQ (reference sequence). The CDR3 loop spans 16 amino acids. The chain's CDR3 is CASSLSPTSETGAQYF. CDR3 DNA sequence: TGTGCCAGCAGCTTATCCCCGACTAGCGAGACAGGGGCCCAGTACTTC.

This rearrangement joins TRBV19 to TRBJ2-1; 9 bases match TRBD2. V lost 3 bases, J lost 3 bases, and 3 bases stayed unmatched. CDR3 length: 15 residues. Germline assignment: CDR1 LNHDA and CDR2 SQIVND (reference sequence). The CDR3 DNA reads TGTGCCAGTAGTATCGGGACTAGCAACTACAATGAGCAGTTCTTC. This translates into CASSIGTSNYNEQFF.